Shown below are 14 T cell receptor beta chains from a single sample sequenced in a study of T cells in Graves' hyperthyroidism and ophthalmopathy. The source material, RNA transcripts, was used to amplify TCR beta CDR3 regions. With the HTBI primer set, the TCR CDR3 went through a first round of RT-PCR. Using its own MiXCR run on the multiplex PCR reads, TCRdb lists one record per CDR3 protein. This table holds about 560,000 distinct CDR3 sequences, approximately 15% found once. The specimen was blood. Every receptor here comes from a woman between 18 and 29 years old with Graves' hyperthyroidism.

The chain's CDR3 is CASRGTGYEQYF. The DNA for the CDR3 is TGCGCCAGCCGGGGGACGGGGTACGAGCAGTACTTC. This chain joins TRBV5-1 and TRBJ2-7, with TRBD2 as a possible D gene (6 bases). V lost 7 bases and J 4 bases, leaving 12 bases between the germline ends. The CDR3 spans 12 residues. The germline V gene encodes CDR1 SGHRS and CDR2 YFSETQ.

This clonotype was counted many times. The chain couples TRBV5-4 to TRBJ1-2, with D maybe TRBD1 (5 bases). Germline V gives CDR1 SGHNT, CDR2 YYREEE (reference sequence). This CDR3 is 13 amino acids long. V lost 4 bases and J 3 bases, leaving 10 bases between the germline ends. CDR3 coding DNA: TGTGCCAGCAGCCGGGACGGGGACTATGGCTACACCTTC. Amino acid sequence: CASSRDGDYGYTF.

This clonotype was counted between two and nine times. This rearrangement joins TRBV28 to TRBJ2-7, with D unclear. Germline V CDR1 and CDR2: MDHEN, SYDVKM. This CDR3 is built from 12 residues. V lost 2 bases and J 5 bases, leaving 7 bases between the germline ends. The CDR3, as DNA: TGTGCCAGCAGTTTAGTAGTCGACGAGCAGTACTTC. It codes for CASSLVVDEQYF.

CDR3 in amino acids: CASSGGRSPLHF. The CDR3 nucleotides are TGTGCCAGCAGTGGGGGGCGTTCACCCCTCCACTTT. This sequence joins TRBV6-1 and TRBJ1-6, with D possibly being TRBD1 (6 bases). The CDR3 covers 12 residues. V was clipped by 4 bases and J by 9 bases, with 7 bases between them. Germline loops: CDR1 MNHNS, CDR2 SASEGT.

This chain uses TRBV4-1 with TRBJ2-7; perhaps TRBD2 as D (6 bases). CDR3 length: 15 amino acids. The germline V and J ends were trimmed by 1 base and 0 bases, with 10 bases remaining between them. CDR1 is MGHRA, CDR2 YSYEKL, per germline. This CDR3 reads CASSQAHGGSYEQYF. The CDR3 DNA is TGCGCCAGCAGCCAAGCTCACGGGGGCTCCTACGAGCAGTACTTC.

This chain connects TRBV12-3 or TRBV12-4 to TRBJ1-2; maybe TRBD1 (6 bases). V dropped 2 bases and J dropped 6 bases, with 16 bases sitting between them. CDR3 size: 15 residues. CDR3 coding DNA: TGTGCCAGCAGTTTACAACAGGGACCTACGAATGGCTACACCTTC. Its translation: CASSLQQGPTNGYTF.

This clonotype was seen a handful of times. The CDR3 here is CASSLDADQRKNTEAFF. CDR3 DNA: TGTGCCAGCAGCTTAGACGCAGACCAACGGAAGAACACTGAAGCTTTCTTT. The chain is built from TRBV7-2 and TRBJ1-1; D ambiguous. The ends were cut back, 1 base at V and 1 base at J, with 16 bases in the middle. The CDR3 is 17 amino acids. CDR1 is SGHTA, CDR2 FQGNSA, per germline.

The sample holds many counts of this clonotype. The J gene is TRBJ2-5, the V gene TRBV20-1, with a tentative D call TRBD2 (5 bases). Germline V gene sequence: CDR1 DFQATT, CDR2 SNEGSKA (reference sequence). The CDR3 runs 13 residues. V was shortened by 6 bases and J by 2 bases, with 13 bases between the two germline ends. The CDR3 DNA reads TGCAGTGCCCCCCGGGGTCTTCAAGAGACCCAGTACTTC. This codes for CSAPRGLQETQYF.

In the case of this clonotype: A much larger clone lies one base from this, so it may be a read error. This is likely a read error, given that the CDR3 carries no conserved phenylalanine or tryptophan at its end. This rearrangement joins TRBV11-3 to TRBJ2-3; 10 bases fit TRBD1. The J segment lost 5 bases and the V segment lost 7 bases, leaving 9 bases of the junction unmatched. The CDR3 contains 15 residues. CDR1 is SGHNT, CDR2 YENEEA, per germline. The CDR3 coding sequence is TGTGCCAGCACTAGGGACAGGGGATATGGAGATACGCAGTATTCT. Protein: CASTRDRGYGDTQYS.

As concerns this clonotype: Mismatch with germline at one junction end may stem from a read error. The chain couples TRBV6-1 to TRBJ2-3, with TRBD2 identical over 9 bases. Germline CDR1 reads MNHNS; CDR2 reads SASEGT. The CDR3 has 15 residues. This CDR3 is CARSPVSGGADTQYF. The CDR3 nucleotides are TGTGCCCGCAGCCCCGTTAGCGGGGGTGCAGATACGCAGTATTTT.

This clonotype was picked up a small number of times. The chain uses TRBV6-2 or TRBV6-3 and TRBJ2-5; D not certain. CDR1 and CDR2 (germline): MNHEY, SVGEGT. V shed 7 bases and J shed 5 bases, with 8 bases lying between them. CDR3 length equals 11 residues. CDR3 nucleotide sequence: TGTGCCAGCAAAGGTTGGGAGACCCAGTACTTC. Its protein product is CASKGWETQYF.

This clonotype turned up a few times. The chain couples TRBV10-3 to TRBJ2-1; 8 bases map to TRBD1. Trimming at V came to 4 bases and at J to 6 bases, leaving 11 bases not matched to a gene. CDR3 size: 16 residues. The germline V gene has CDR1 ENHRY and CDR2 SYGVKD. CDR3 loop: CAISGNLGTGGNEQFF. The CDR3, as DNA: TGTGCCATCAGTGGGAATCTCGGGACAGGCGGCAATGAGCAGTTCTTC.

This clonotype came up many times. The DNA of the CDR3 is TGTGCCAGCAGCTTAGGACTAGCGGGATATCCGTCAGAGACCCAGTACTTC. It is translated as CASSLGLAGYPSETQYF. The rearrangement joins TRBV7-8 to TRBJ2-5; TRBD2 aligns across 11 bases. Germline trimming cut 1 base from V and 4 bases from J; bases unmatched to any gene: 8. Germline assignment: CDR1 SGHVS and CDR2 FQNEAQ. The CDR3 loop spans 17 amino acids.

This clonotype was observed at least ten times. The CDR3 loop reads CATSDFTDRGNEQFF. The DNA for the CDR3 is TGTGCCACCAGTGATTTCACGGACAGGGGGAATGAGCAGTTCTTC. The rearrangement joins TRBV24-1 to TRBJ2-1; 10 positions agree with TRBD1. V trimming: 1 base; J trimming: 7 bases; junction bases outside the gene matches: 3. In germline, CDR1 is KGHDR, CDR2 SFDVKD. The CDR3 is 15 residues long.